This TCR beta chain was identified in a study of cytomegalovirus exposure and HLA in healthy donors. With V trimmed by 3 bases and J by 3 bases, 8 bases remained unmatched. CDR1 KGHSH and CDR2 LQKENI come from the germline V gene. This CDR3 spans 17 amino acids. Use of 60 Vbeta and 13 Jbeta primers characterized the PCR. This table comes from immunoSEQ multiplex PCR, and its TCRdb copy is limited to in-frame clones, with some not included. This sample carries roughly 57,000 clones, with 9.5% to 15% going to the ten biggest clones. This TCR came from a man aged 18-30 years in good health and CMV-seropositive. Sequencing was performed on PBMCs. The chain joins TRBV18 to TRBJ1-5; 10 bases are a match to TRBD1. CDR3 coding DNA: TGTGCCAGCTCACCCACACTGACAGGGGGCAACAATCAGCCCCAGCATTTT. Protein: CASSPTLTGGNNQPQHF.